Listed here are 8 T cell receptor beta chains from one sample, sequenced in a study of Ad26.COV2.S vaccination and SARS-CoV-2 variants. Clones were read by immunoSEQ multiplex PCR, and TCRdb kept only the in-frame ones, dropping some. The sample contains over 450,000 clones, nearly 90% of which appear only once. Treatment here: about 20 received Ad26.COV2.S at low or high dose, single or two shots; roughly five received placebo; per-sample allocation not given. The samples were gathered on day 63 after the first injection of vaccine or placebo. The sample in question was peripheral blood, obtained in a trial of Ad26.COV2.S vaccine versus placebo. These receptors came from a person between 18 and 65 years old who received the Ad26.COV2.S COVID-19 vaccine or a placebo.

This chain connects TRBV4-3 to TRBJ1-1; D remains unclear. CDR1 is LGHNA, CDR2 YSLEER, per germline. The CDR3 loop spans 13 amino acids. The V gene lost 4 bases and the J gene lost 9 bases, with 15 bases spanning the gap. The CDR3 reads CASSPRPTDKAFF. CDR3 coding DNA: TGCGCCAGCAGCCCTCGACCTACCGACAAAGCTTTCTTT.

This rearrangement joins TRBV6-5 to TRBJ2-7; possible D gene TRBD2, 7 bases. Per the germline V gene, CDR1 is MNHEY and CDR2 is SVGAGI. This CDR3 comprises 15 residues. V gave up 2 bases and J gave up 0 bases, with 11 bases separating them. The DNA of the CDR3 is TGTGCCAGCAGTTACGAAGGGGGGGCCTCCTACGAGCAGTACTTC. Its protein product is CASSYEGGASYEQYF.

The chain couples TRBV19 to TRBJ1-5; D is unclear. The CDR3 is 15 amino acids. Germline lookup yields CDR1 LNHDA and CDR2 SQIVND (reference sequence). Trimming took off 0 bases at V and 3 bases at J, with 9 bases between the two ends. This CDR3 reads CASSIDHPINQPQHF. In nucleotides, the CDR3 is TGTGCCAGTAGTATAGATCATCCTATCAATCAGCCCCAGCATTTT.

This chain connects TRBV5-1 to TRBJ1-2; TRBD1 matches at 7 bases. CDR3 length: 15 amino acids. V dropped 0 bases and J dropped 0; count of bases not matched to a gene: 2. CDR1 SGHRS and CDR2 YFSETQ come from the germline V gene. DNA for the CDR3: TGCGCCAGCAGCTTGGGGGACAGAGCTAACTATGGCTACACCTTC. It yields the protein CASSLGDRANYGYTF.

V is TRBV7-9 and J is TRBJ2-1; TRBD2 matches 11 bases. The J segment lost 1 base and the V segment lost 0 bases, leaving 2 bases of the junction unmatched. The CDR3 spans 17 residues. Germline V CDR1 and CDR2: SEHNR, FQNEAQ (reference sequence). The CDR3 protein is CASSLARTSGSYNEQFF. The CDR3 DNA sequence: TGTGCCAGCAGCTTAGCCCGGACTAGCGGGTCCTACAATGAGCAGTTCTTC.

Turning to this clone: This specimen includes other DNA sequences encoding the same CDR3. The chain recombines TRBV18 with TRBJ2-7; weak D call: TRBD2 (6 bases). Germline V gives CDR1 KGHSH, CDR2 LQKENI. V lost 3 bases and J 3 bases, leaving 9 bases between the germline ends. The CDR3 length is 13 residues. The CDR3: CASSPGGSYEQYF. The CDR3 bases are TGTGCCAGCTCACCCGGAGGGAGCTACGAGCAGTACTTC.

Here the CDR3 DNA reads TGTGCCAGTAGACCATACGGGGGCATTCGATATGGCTACACCTTC. This translates into CASRPYGGIRYGYTF. The chain carries TRBV19 and TRBJ1-2; weak D call: TRBD1 (6 bases). The CDR3 covers 15 residues. Germline values: CDR1 LNHDA, CDR2 SQIVND (reference sequence). Trimming pared 6 bases from V and 5 bases from J, leaving 19 bases between.

The chain combines TRBV6-5 with TRBJ1-1; possible D gene TRBD1, 6 bases. Germline V lookup: CDR1 MNHEY, CDR2 SVGAGI. The germline V and J ends were trimmed by 0 bases and 5 bases, with 13 bases remaining between them. The CDR3 totals 15 residues. In nucleotides, the CDR3 is TGTGCCAGCAGTTACTCGGGCCAGGGGTGGACTGAAGCTTTCTTT. Translated, it gives CASSYSGQGWTEAFF.